This T cell receptor (beta chain) is from a study of T cells in Graves' hyperthyroidism and ophthalmopathy. Study-level points and caveats: Researchers found most expanded thyroid clonotypes above 0.001 in blood as well. In the analysis, a 13 V-J model separated ophthalmopathy from stable hyperthyroidism.

Inclusion characteristics of ophthalmopathy patients comprised a Clinical Activity Score of at least 3, a NOSPECS grade of at least 4, and duration under 3 months. Out of more than 8 ml of fresh peripheral blood came the PBMCs. For this clonotype: The antigen is undetermined.

From germline, CDR1 is MNHEY and CDR2 SMNVEV (reference sequence). This CDR3 spans 15 amino acids. Trimming cost V 3 bases and J 5 bases, with 17 bases left between them. The source material, RNA transcripts, was used to amplify TCR beta CDR3 regions. HTBI primers were the set used in a first-round RT-PCR of the TCR CDR3. One entry per CDR3 protein results from TCRdb running MiXCR on the multiplex PCR reads. The sample has hundreds of thousands of distinct CDR3 sequences, less than 25% seen once. The receptor's source is a man between 25 and 39 years old with Graves' ophthalmopathy. The sequenced sample consisted of blood. The chain is built from TRBV27 and TRBJ2-7; D is uncertain. CDR3: CASSLKRKNFNEQYF. DNA for the CDR3: TGTGCCAGCAGTTTGAAGAGGAAGAACTTCAACGAGCAGTACTTC.